The 21 T cell receptor beta chains presented below share a single source sample, sequenced in a study of T cell changes during pregnancy in multiple sclerosis. Assay: immunoSEQ multiplex PCR; the TCRdb copy retains only in-frame clones and omits some. The sample lists under 95,000 clones, almost 95% occurring once. The sequences come from peripheral blood, collected after pregnancy. The source is a female donor with multiple sclerosis, enrolled in a pregnancy study.

The V call is TRBV5-1, the J call TRBJ1-1, with D possibly TRBD1 on 5 matching bases. Trimming took off 0 bases at V and 4 bases at J, with 7 bases between the two ends. Germline CDR1 is SGHRS and CDR2 is YFSETQ. The CDR3 is made up of 13 amino acids. The CDR3 nucleotides read TGCGCCAGCAGCTTGGTCCAGGGCACTGAAGCTTTCTTT. Encoded protein: CASSLVQGTEAFF.

The chain has TRBV6-1 and TRBJ2-5; D might be TRBD2 (5 bases). V lost 10 bases and J 2 bases, leaving 11 bases between the germline ends. The CDR3 is 12 residues long. Germline V gene lookup returns CDR1 MNHNS and CDR2 SASEGT. CDR3 bases: TGTGCCACCTTCGGACTGCAAGAGACCCAGTACTTC. Encoded protein: CATFGLQETQYF.

The rearrangement uses TRBV5-1 and TRBJ2-7; D is perhaps TRBD1 (6 bases). From germline, CDR1 is SGHRS and CDR2 YFSETQ. V was pared by 4 bases and J by 1 base, with 12 bases between. The CDR3 length is 14 residues. Written as DNA, the CDR3 is TGCGCCAGCAGCCGACGGACAGCGTCCTACGAGCAGTACTTC. Translated: CASSRRTASYEQYF.

The V gene is TRBV30, the J gene TRBJ1-5; 8 bases match TRBD1. The CDR3 runs to 14 residues. Germline V gives CDR1 GTSNPN, CDR2 SVGIG (reference sequence). V lost 3 bases and J lost 9; bases outside the gene matches: 10. Written as DNA, the CDR3 is TGTGCCTGGAGAAGACAGGGGACGCAGGCGCCCCAGCATTTT. Translating gives CAWRRQGTQAPQHF.

Only a few counts were recorded for this clone. The V gene is TRBV11-3, the J gene TRBJ2-1, with a tentative D call TRBD2 (6 bases). V lost 0 bases and J 0 bases, leaving 9 bases between the germline ends. The germline CDR1 and CDR2 sequences are SGHNT and YENEEA. The CDR3 length is 16 residues. This CDR3 reads CASSLDSGVSYNEQFF. The CDR3 DNA follows: TGTGCCAGCAGCTTAGATAGCGGCGTCTCCTACAATGAGCAGTTCTTC. Full variable domain (rest looked up from reference TRBV11-3 and TRBJ2-1): EAGVVQSPRYKIIEKKQPVAFWCNPISGHNTLYWYLQNLGQGPELLIRYENEEAVDDSQLPKDRFSAERLKGVDSTLKIQPAELGDSAVYLCASSLDSGVSYNEQFFGPGTRLTVL.

This rearrangement joins TRBV6-1 to TRBJ1-3, with D tentatively TRBD1 (6 bases). Trimming took 4 bases from V and 0 from J, leaving 10 bases between them. CDR1 and CDR2 (germline): MNHNS, SASEGT. The length of the CDR3 is 15 residues. The DNA for the CDR3 is TGTGCCAGCAGTGCTACAGGGCTCTCTGGAAACACCATATATTTT. Its translation is CASSATGLSGNTIYF.

The DNA for the CDR3 is TGTGCCTGGAGCAGGGTGTCGGACGAGCAGTACTTC. Residues: CAWSRVSDEQYF. The chain couples TRBV30 to TRBJ2-7; the D gene is possibly TRBD1 (5 bases). V lost 3 bases, J lost 5 bases, and 11 bases lay in between. The CDR3 runs 12 residues. Germline V lookup: CDR1 GTSNPN, CDR2 SVGIG (reference sequence).

A single count supports this clone. The chain joins TRBV9 to TRBJ2-1, with 8 positions matching TRBD2. The CDR3 loop spans 15 amino acids. Germline CDR1 is SGDLS and CDR2 is YYNGEE. V shed 6 bases and J 0 bases; nucleotides not matched to a gene: 5. Written as DNA, the CDR3 is TGTGCCAGCAATCTAGGGACTAGCTCCTACAATGAGCAGTTCTTC. The encoded protein is CASNLGTSSYNEQFF.

The rearrangement links TRBV18 to TRBJ1-5, with D possibly being TRBD1 (6 bases). Germline V gene data show CDR1 as KGHSH and CDR2 as LQKENI. The CDR3 is 15 residues long. V was cut by 4 bases and J by 5 bases, with 15 bases left in between. CDR3 sequence reads: CASSQGQYLDQPQHF. In DNA, the CDR3 is TGTGCCAGCTCACAAGGACAGTATTTGGATCAGCCCCAGCATTTT.

The chain carries TRBV13 and TRBJ2-7; 11 bases are a match to TRBD2. This CDR3 region has 17 residues. Germline trimming cut 5 bases from V and 2 bases from J; bases unmatched to any gene: 11. The germline CDR1 and CDR2 sequences are PRHDT and FYEKMQ (reference sequence). CDR3 loop: CASSPYPLAGGTYEQYF. In DNA, the CDR3 is TGTGCCAGCAGCCCCTACCCCCTAGCGGGAGGCACCTACGAGCAGTACTTC.

This chain uses TRBV5-4 with TRBJ2-2; TRBD2 aligns across 7 bases. The ends lost 7 bases at V and 0 bases at J; junction bases unmatched: 12. The CDR3 sequence is 17 residues long. The germline CDR1 and CDR2 sequences are SGHNT and YYREEE (reference sequence). This chain's CDR3 is CASSPSGVIPNTGELFF. The CDR3 DNA is TGTGCCAGCTCGCCTAGCGGAGTGATTCCGAACACCGGGGAGCTGTTTTTT.

The rearrangement uses TRBV9 and TRBJ1-1, with D maybe TRBD1 (5 bases). Germline V gene lookup returns CDR1 SGDLS and CDR2 YYNGEE. This CDR3 contains 13 residues. The ends were cut back, 3 bases at V and 5 bases at J, with 11 bases in the middle. CDR3 sequence reads: CASSDNPGTEAFF. For the CDR3, the DNA is TGTGCCAGCAGCGACAACCCAGGGACTGAAGCTTTCTTT.

The chain carries TRBV7-2 and TRBJ2-5; 8 bases map to TRBD2. Germline V lookup: CDR1 SGHTA, CDR2 FQGNSA. CDR3 length: 17 amino acids. Trimming took 1 base from V and 2 from J; bases not matched to a gene: 9. The CDR3: CASSLGAGGLGQETQYF. The CDR3 DNA is TGTGCCAGCAGCTTAGGGGCGGGGGGCCTGGGGCAAGAGACCCAGTACTTC. Full variable domain (missing parts from reference TRBV7-2 and TRBJ2-5): GAGVSQSPSNKVTEKGKDVELRCDPISGHTALYWYRQSLGQGLEFLIYFQGNSAPDKSGLPSDRFSAERTGGSVSTLTIQRTQQEDSAVYLCASSLGAGGLGQETQYFGPGTRLLVL.

As for this clone: The DNA is omitted, as the CDR3 cannot be located on it reliably, and the CDR3 follows TCRdb's listing. This sequence joins TRBV21-1 and TRBJ2-7; the table's D call of TRBD2 was not tested on the DNA. TRBV21-1 is a pseudogene locus. A total of 17 residues make up the CDR3, ends included. The CDR3 loop reads CASSKWGEGSTFYEQYF.

This clone was seen a single time. This rearrangement joins TRBV9 to TRBJ1-1, with D unresolved. This CDR3 spans 15 amino acids. CDR1 SGDLS and CDR2 YYNGEE come from the germline V gene. Trimming pared 0 bases from V and 3 bases from J, leaving 12 bases between. DNA of the CDR3: TGTGCCAGCAGCGTAGCGGCGGGATGGGACACTGAAGCTTTCTTT. Protein product: CASSVAAGWDTEAFF.

This CDR3 is CASSLGQGVYGYTF. The DNA of the CDR3 is TGTGCCAGCAGTTTGGGACAGGGAGTCTATGGCTACACCTTC. J is TRBJ1-2 and V is TRBV6-1, with 9 bases aligning to TRBD1. The junction had 5 bases not matched to a gene; V was cut back by 5 bases and J by 4 bases. CDR1 MNHNS and CDR2 SASEGT come from the germline V gene. This CDR3 is 14 amino acids long.

The J gene is TRBJ2-5, the V gene TRBV5-1, with 8 bases that match TRBD2. The V segment lost 4 bases and the J segment 4 bases; nucleotides outside the gene matches: 15. Germline CDR1 SGHRS, CDR2 YFSETQ. This CDR3 is 17 amino acids long. Here the CDR3 DNA reads TGCGCCAGCAGCCGGTGGTCCGGGAGGGCCGCGGGAGAGACCCAGTACTTC. This gives the protein CASSRWSGRAAGETQYF.

This clone was detected once. This chain uses TRBV30 with TRBJ2-7, with D uncertain. This CDR3 spans 13 amino acids. V gave up 8 bases and J gave up 4 bases, with 18 bases separating them. Germline CDR1 is GTSNPN and CDR2 is SVGIG (reference sequence). CDR3 nucleotides: TGTGCCAGCTCCCGGGTAGAAGATTACGAGCAGTACTTC. This encodes CASSRVEDYEQYF.

V and J are TRBV6-5 and TRBJ1-5, with a weak D call TRBD1 (5 bases). The CDR3 sequence is 14 residues long. From germline, CDR1 is MNHEY and CDR2 SVGAGI. V shed 7 bases and J shed 2 bases, with 12 bases lying between them. The CDR3 sequence is CASTPGRGNQPQHF. CDR3 sequence (DNA): TGTGCCAGCACCCCCGGCAGGGGCAATCAGCCCCAGCATTTT.

The rearrangement joins TRBV10-1 to TRBJ2-1, with 12 bases fitting TRBD2. The germline V gene has CDR1 WNHNN and CDR2 SYGVQD (reference sequence). The CDR3 loop spans 17 amino acids. With V trimmed by 0 bases and J by 6 bases, 6 bases remained unmatched. The CDR3 is CASSESRLAGVINEQFF. CDR3 in DNA: TGCGCCAGCAGTGAGTCCCGACTAGCGGGAGTAATCAATGAGCAGTTCTTC.

V is TRBV19 and J is TRBJ2-7, with D possibly being TRBD2 (5 bases). V was clipped by 6 bases and J by 7 bases, with 16 bases between them. CDR1 and CDR2 from the germline V gene are LNHDA and SQIVND (reference sequence). The CDR3 is 13 amino acids. The CDR3 DNA reads as TGTGCCAGTAGCAAGGGAGCATTGGGTGAGCAGTACTTC. Protein: CASSKGALGEQYF.